The T cell receptor beta chain described here comes from a study of blood T cell repertoires in COVID-19. About the research overall: Samples came from the United States, Italy and Spain, spanning acute and convalescent COVID-19. Nucleic acid was either cDNA or gDNA, and it came from T cells, B-cell-depleted T cells, or PBMCs.

The CDR3 consists of 14 residues. Trimming removed 4 bases from V and 0 bases from J, with 7 bases in between. From germline, CDR1 is LGHDT and CDR2 YNNKEL (reference sequence). Authors' methods: For nucleated cells, counts were estimated from reference gene primer amplification. The table came from immunoSEQ multiplex PCR; TCRdb's copy has only in-frame clones and leaves some out. The V and J calls and the clone size are those of that table, but D and trimming were determined from the DNA. The table shows roughly 180,000 clones, with approximately 85% occurring only once. Enrolment of Seattle patients took place during active infection, and they were followed longitudinally.

Sample: peripheral blood. The rearrangement links TRBV3-1 (or the pseudogene TRBV3-2) to TRBJ1-3; D unclear. The clonotype was recovered from a man older than 75 with COVID-19, enrolled during active disease. In DNA form, the CDR3 reads TGTGCCAGCAGCCCTACTCGCTCTGGAAACACCATATATTTT. Amino acid sequence: CASSPTRSGNTIYF.